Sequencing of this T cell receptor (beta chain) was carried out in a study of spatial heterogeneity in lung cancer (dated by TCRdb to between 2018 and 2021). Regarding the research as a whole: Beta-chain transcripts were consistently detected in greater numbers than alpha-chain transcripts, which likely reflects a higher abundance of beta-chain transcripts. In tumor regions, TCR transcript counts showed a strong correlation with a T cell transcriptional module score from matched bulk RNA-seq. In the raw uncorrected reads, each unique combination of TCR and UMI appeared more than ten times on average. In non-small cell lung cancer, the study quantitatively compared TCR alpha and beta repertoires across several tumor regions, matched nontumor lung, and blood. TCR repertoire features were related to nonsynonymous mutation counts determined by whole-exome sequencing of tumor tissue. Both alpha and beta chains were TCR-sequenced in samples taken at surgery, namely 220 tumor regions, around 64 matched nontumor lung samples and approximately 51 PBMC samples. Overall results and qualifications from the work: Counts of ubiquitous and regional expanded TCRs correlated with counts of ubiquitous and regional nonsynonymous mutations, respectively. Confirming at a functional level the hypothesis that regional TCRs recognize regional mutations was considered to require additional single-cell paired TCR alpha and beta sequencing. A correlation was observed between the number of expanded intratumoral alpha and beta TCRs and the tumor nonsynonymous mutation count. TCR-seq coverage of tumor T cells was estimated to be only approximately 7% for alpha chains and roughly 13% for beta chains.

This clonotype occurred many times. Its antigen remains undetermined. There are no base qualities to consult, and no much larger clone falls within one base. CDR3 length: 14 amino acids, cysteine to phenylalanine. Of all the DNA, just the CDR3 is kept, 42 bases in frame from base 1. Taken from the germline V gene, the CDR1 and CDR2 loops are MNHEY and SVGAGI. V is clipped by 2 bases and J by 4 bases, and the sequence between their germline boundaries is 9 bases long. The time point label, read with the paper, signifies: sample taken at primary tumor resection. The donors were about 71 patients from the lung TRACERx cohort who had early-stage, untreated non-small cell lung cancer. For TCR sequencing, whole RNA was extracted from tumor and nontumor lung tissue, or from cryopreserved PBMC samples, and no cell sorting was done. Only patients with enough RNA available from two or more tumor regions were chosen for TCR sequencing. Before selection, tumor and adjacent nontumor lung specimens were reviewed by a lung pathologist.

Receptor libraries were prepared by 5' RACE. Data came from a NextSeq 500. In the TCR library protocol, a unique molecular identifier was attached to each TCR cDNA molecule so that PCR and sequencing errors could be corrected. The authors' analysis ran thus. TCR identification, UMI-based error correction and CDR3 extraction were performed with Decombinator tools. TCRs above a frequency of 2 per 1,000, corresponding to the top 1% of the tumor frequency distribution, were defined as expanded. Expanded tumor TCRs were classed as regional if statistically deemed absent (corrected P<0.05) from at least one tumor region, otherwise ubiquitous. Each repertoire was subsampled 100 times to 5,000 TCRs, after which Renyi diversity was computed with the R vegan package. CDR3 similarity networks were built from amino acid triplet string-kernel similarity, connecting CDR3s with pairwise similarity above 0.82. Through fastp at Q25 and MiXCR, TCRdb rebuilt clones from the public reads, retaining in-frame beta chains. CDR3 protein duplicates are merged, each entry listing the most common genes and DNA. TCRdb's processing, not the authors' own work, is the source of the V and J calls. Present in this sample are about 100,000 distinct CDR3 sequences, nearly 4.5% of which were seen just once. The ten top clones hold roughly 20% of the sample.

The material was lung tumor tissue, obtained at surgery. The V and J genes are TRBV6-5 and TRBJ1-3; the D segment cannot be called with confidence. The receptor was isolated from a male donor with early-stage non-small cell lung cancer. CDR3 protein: CASSYRVGGNTIYF. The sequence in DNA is TGTGCCAGCAGTTACAGGGTCGGCGGAAACACCATATATTTT.